This passage covers 5 T cell receptor beta chains from one sample sequenced in a study of blood T cell repertoires in COVID-19 (dated by TCRdb to the early 2020s). The library was obtained by the immunoSEQ multiplex PCR assay. Drawn from immuneACCESS, this table holds only the in-frame rearrangements with V and J called that TCRdb kept. Clones are partly lost; checked studies trace under half to an unresolved V gene and leave the rest unexplained. The sample has almost 300,000 clones on record, around 84% of them singletons. The top ten constitute 1% to 1.5% of the sample. Sequences were obtained from peripheral blood. The receptors were gathered from a man aged 65-85 years with acute or convalescent COVID-19.

The chain links TRBV5-1 to TRBJ2-7; TRBD1 matches at 8 bases. Unmatched junction bases numbered 10, after V lost 4 bases and J lost 13 bases. The CDR3 extends over 12 amino acids. Per the germline V gene, CDR1 is SGHRS and CDR2 is YFSETQ. This CDR3 is CASSLGQGEYYF. CDR3 sequence (DNA): TGCGCCAGCAGCCTCGGACAGGGAGAGTACTACTTC. Using reference TRBV5-1 and TRBJ2-7 for the parts outside the CDR3, the full variable domain is KAGVTQTPRYLIKTRGQQVTLSCSPISGHRSVSWYQQTPGQGLQFLFEYFSETQRNKGNFPGRFSGRQFSNSRSEMNVSTLELGDSALYLCASSLGQGEYYFGPGTRLTVT.

V is TRBV10-3 and J is TRBJ2-3, with TRBD1 matching 8 bases. The CDR3 totals 16 residues. The germline V gene has CDR1 ENHRY and CDR2 SYGVKD. Trimming took 0 bases from V and 7 from J; bases not matched to a gene: 9. CDR3 sequence reads: CAISESGTGRTNTQYF. CDR3 nucleotide sequence: TGTGCCATCAGTGAGTCTGGGACAGGACGCACGAATACGCAGTATTTT.

This clone was counted once. V and J are TRBV4-2 and TRBJ2-3, with 10 bases fitting TRBD2. Trimming cost V 4 bases and J 2 bases; bases outside gene matches: 12. The CDR3 has 18 residues. Germline V CDR1 and CDR2: LGHNA, YNFKEQ. DNA for the CDR3: TGTGCCAGCAGCCTAACTTCGGTAGCGGGGGGACACACAGATACGCAGTATTTT. Translation: CASSLTSVAGGHTDTQYF.

This sequence joins TRBV5-1 and TRBJ2-1; 7 bases match TRBD1. The ends lost 4 bases at V and 4 bases at J; junction bases unmatched: 8. The length of the CDR3 is 15 residues. The germline gives CDR1 SGHRS, CDR2 YFSETQ. As DNA, the CDR3 is TGCGCCAGCAGCCCCACAGGGGAATTTTACAATGAGCAGTTCTTC. Translated: CASSPTGEFYNEQFF.

The chain has TRBV2 and TRBJ2-3, with 14 bases that match TRBD2. With 5 bases clipped from V and 6 bases from J, the junction kept 7 bases outside the gene matches. The CDR3 loop spans 16 amino acids. CDR1 is SNHLY and CDR2 is FYNNEI in the germline V gene. CDR3 in amino acids: CASSRPTSGRGDTQYF. CDR3 DNA: TGTGCCAGCAGTAGACCGACTAGCGGGAGGGGGGATACGCAGTATTTT.